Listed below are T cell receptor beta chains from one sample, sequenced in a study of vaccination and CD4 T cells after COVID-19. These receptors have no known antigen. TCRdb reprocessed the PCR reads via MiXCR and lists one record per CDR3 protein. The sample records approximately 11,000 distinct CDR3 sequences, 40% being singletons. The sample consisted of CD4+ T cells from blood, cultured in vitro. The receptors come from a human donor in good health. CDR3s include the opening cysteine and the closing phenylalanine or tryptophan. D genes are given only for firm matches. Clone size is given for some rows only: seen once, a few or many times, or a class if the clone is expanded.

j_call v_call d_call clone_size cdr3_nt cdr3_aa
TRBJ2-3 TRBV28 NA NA TGTGCCAGCCGGGACACCAATGGGGATACGCAGTATTTT CASRDTNGDTQYF
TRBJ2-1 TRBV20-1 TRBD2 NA TGCAGTGCTAGAGTTCGGACTAGCGGGAGTGGTAGTGAGCAGTTCTTC CSARVRTSGSGSEQFF
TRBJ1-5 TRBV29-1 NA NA TGCAGCGTTGTATGCAATCAGCCCCAGCATTTT CSVVCNQPQHF
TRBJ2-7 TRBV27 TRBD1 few TGTGCCAGCAGTTTAAGTTTGGGGACAGAGAACGAGCAGTACTTC CASSLSLGTENEQYF
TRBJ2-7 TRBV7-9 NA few TGTGCCAGCAGCTTACGGGATCTACCCATGAGGGAGCAGTACTTC CASSLRDLPMREQYF
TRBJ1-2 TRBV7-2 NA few TGTGCCAGCAGCACCGGGACCAACTATGGCTACACCTTC CASSTGTNYGYTF
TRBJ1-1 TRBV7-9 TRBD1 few TGTGCCAGCAGCTCCCAGGGGGTAGTTGAAGCTTTCTTT CASSSQGVVEAFF
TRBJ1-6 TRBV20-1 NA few TGCGCAGGCAGTGCAGTAGCGTCCTATAATTCACCCCTCCACTTT CAGSAVASYNSPLHF
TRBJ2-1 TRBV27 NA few TGTGCCAGCAGTCCCTGGCGGAGCTCCTACAATGAGCAGTTCTTC CASSPWRSSYNEQFF
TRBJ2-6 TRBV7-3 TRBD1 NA TGTGCCGGCAGCTTAACCGGGACAGCCTTCTCTGGGGCCAACGTCCTGACTTTC CAGSLTGTAFSGANVLTF
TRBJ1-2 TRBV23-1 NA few TGCGCCAGCAGTCAATCTAAGGACATGAACTATGGCTACACCTTC CASSQSKDMNYGYTF
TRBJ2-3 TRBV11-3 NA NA TGTGCCAGCAGCTTAGATTCATCGGCGGATACAGATACGCAGTATTTT CASSLDSSADTDTQYF
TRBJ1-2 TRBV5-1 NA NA TGCGCCAGCAGCCTCACTTTGGAGGGCGGCTACACCTTC CASSLTLEGGYTF
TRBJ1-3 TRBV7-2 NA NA TGTGCCAGCAGCGCCGACGTTACATCTGCGGGAAACACCATATATTTT CASSADVTSAGNTIYF
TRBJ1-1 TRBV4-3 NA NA TGCGCCAGCAGCCAAGACAGGAACACTGAAGCTTTCTTT CASSQDRNTEAFF
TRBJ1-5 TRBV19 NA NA TGTGCCAGTAACTCCGCGAGATGGGGGAACAATCAGCCCCAGCATTTT CASNSARWGNNQPQHF
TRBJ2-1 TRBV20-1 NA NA TGCAGTGCTAGGAGCTATGGTATGGGGGGCACGAGGAATGAGCAGTTCTTC CSARSYGMGGTRNEQFF
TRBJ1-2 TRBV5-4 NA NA TGTGCCAGCAGCCCGACAGCTGCTAACTATGGCTACACCTTC CASSPTAANYGYTF
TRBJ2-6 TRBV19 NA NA TGTGCCAGTAGCACCTTTGTAGGGCGCCTCTCTGGGGCCAACGTCCTGACTTTC CASSTFVGRLSGANVLTF
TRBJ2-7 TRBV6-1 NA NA TGTGCCAGCAGTCGGCAAAATGACTACGAGCAGTACTTC CASSRQNDYEQYF
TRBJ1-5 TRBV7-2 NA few TGTGCCAGCAGCTTAGCTATGGATGGCAATCAGCCCCAGCATTTT CASSLAMDGNQPQHF
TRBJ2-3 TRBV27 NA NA TGTGCCAGCAGCTCTGTACTAGCAGCAGATACGCAGTATTTT CASSSVLAADTQYF
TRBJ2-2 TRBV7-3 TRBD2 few TGTGCCAGCAGCTCCGGACTAGCGGGAGCGGTCGGGGAGCTGTTTTTT CASSSGLAGAVGELFF
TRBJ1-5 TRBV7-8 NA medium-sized TGTGCCAGCAGCGTTACAACCGGGACTTTAAATCAGCCCCAGCATTTT CASSVTTGTLNQPQHF
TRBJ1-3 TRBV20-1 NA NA TGCAGTGCTAGAGATAACAGCCTCTCTGGAAACACCATATATTTT CSARDNSLSGNTIYF
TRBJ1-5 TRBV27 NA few TGTGCCAGCAGTTTAAAGGCCTTTGATCAGCCCCAGCATTTT CASSLKAFDQPQHF